The 29 T cell receptor beta chains presented below share a single source sample, sequenced in a study of control samples from healthy donors and cancer patients. TCRdb's copy holds only in-frame clones and misses some; the assay was immunoSEQ multiplex PCR. Of approximately 82,000 clones detected, 90% to 95% appear once; the ten largest clones hold roughly 1.2%. The specimen was PBMCs. The source of these receptors is a woman aged 40 to 49 with lung cancer.

J is TRBJ2-7 and V is TRBV7-9; TRBD2 might be the D (6 bases). Deletions cut 5 bases from V and 1 base from J, with 24 bases between. The length of the CDR3 is 18 residues. Germline V gene sequence: CDR1 SEHNR, CDR2 FQNEAQ (reference sequence). The CDR3, as DNA: TGTGCCAGCAGCGACTCCCGGGAGCTCGGGACGGTTTCCTACGAGCAGTACTTC. Translated: CASSDSRELGTVSYEQYF. Filled out from reference TRBV7-9 and TRBJ2-7, the complete variable domain reads DTGVSQNPRHKITKRGQNVTFRCDPISEHNRLYWYRQTLGQGPEFLTYFQNEAQLEKSRLLSDRFSAERPKGSFSTLEIQRTEQGDSAMYLCASSDSRELGTVSYEQYFGPGTRLTVT.

The chain combines TRBV7-2 with TRBJ2-7; 9 bases are shared with TRBD1. The CDR3 is made up of 14 amino acids. V was pared by 6 bases and J by 5 bases, with 8 bases of the junction left unmatched. Germline CDR1 is SGHTA and CDR2 is FQGNSA. CDR3 sequence (DNA): TGTGCCAGCAGTTCTTACAGGGGGCCCAACGAGCAGTACTTC. Its translation is CASSSYRGPNEQYF.

This clone was seen only a few times. The rearrangement links TRBV24-1 to TRBJ1-2; 7 bases are shared with TRBD1. Looked up from germline, CDR1 is KGHDR and CDR2 is SFDVKD. The junction had 6 bases not matched to a gene; V was cut back by 8 bases and J by 4 bases. The CDR3 is 13 amino acids. The CDR3 DNA reads as TGTGCCACCAATCAGGGGGATGGCTATGGCTACACCTTC. Translation: CATNQGDGYGYTF.

The chain couples TRBV11-2 to TRBJ1-3; D is perhaps TRBD1 (5 bases). V lost 5 bases to trimming and J lost 5 bases, with 19 bases between them. The CDR3 is made up of 16 amino acids. Germline CDR1 and CDR2: SGHAT and FQNNGV. This CDR3 reads CASSLGTPLSRNTIYF. CDR3 nucleotide sequence: TGTGCCAGCAGCCTGGGGACCCCTCTTAGCCGAAACACCATATATTTT.

J is TRBJ1-3 and V is TRBV2; TRBD1 aligns across 8 bases. V shed 7 bases and J 0 bases; nucleotides not matched to a gene: 5. Germline V gives CDR1 SNHLY, CDR2 FYNNEI. This CDR3 contains 15 residues. The CDR3: CASNDRGLSGNTIYF. CDR3 DNA sequence: TGTGCCAGCAACGACAGGGGACTCTCTGGAAACACCATATATTTT.

This chain joins TRBV7-8 and TRBJ1-2; D unresolved. V gave up 2 bases and J gave up 0 bases, with 13 bases separating them. CDR1 SGHVS and CDR2 FQNEAQ come from the germline V gene. This CDR3 contains 16 residues. CDR3 in amino acids: CASSLTMQASNYGYTF. The CDR3, as DNA: TGTGCCAGCAGCTTAACGATGCAGGCCTCTAACTATGGCTACACCTTC.

The chain has TRBV19 and TRBJ1-2; TRBD1 matches 8 bases. The V segment lost 4 bases and the J segment 8 bases; nucleotides outside the gene matches: 12. CDR1 is LNHDA, CDR2 SQIVND, per germline (reference sequence). The CDR3 loop spans 15 amino acids. Here the CDR3 reads CASSKMGRGHRGYTF. Written as DNA, the CDR3 is TGTGCCAGTAGTAAGATGGGCAGGGGGCATCGGGGCTACACCTTC.

The chain recombines TRBV6-5 with TRBJ1-1; 7 bases fit TRBD1. The germline gives CDR1 MNHEY, CDR2 SVGAGI. CDR3 length: 16 residues. Germline trimming cut 2 bases from V and 2 bases from J; bases unmatched to any gene: 8. CDR3 nucleotide sequence: TGTGCCAGCAGTTACATACGGGGGACAGTTAACACTGAAGCTTTCTTT. Amino acids: CASSYIRGTVNTEAFF.

The gene calls are TRBV28 and TRBJ2-5; D possibly corresponds to TRBD2 (5 bases). This CDR3 is built from 13 residues. Germline assignment: CDR1 MDHEN and CDR2 SYDVKM. The V gene lost 6 bases and the J gene lost 0 bases, with 8 bases spanning the gap. CDR3: CASRTTYQETQYF. Here the CDR3 DNA reads TGTGCCAGCAGGACTACGTACCAAGAGACCCAGTACTTC.

The chain has TRBV4-2 and TRBJ2-1, with D tentatively TRBD1 or TRBD2 (5 bases each). Germline V lookup: CDR1 LGHNA, CDR2 YNFKEQ. Trimming took off 4 bases at V and 7 bases at J, with 17 bases between the two ends. This CDR3 has 15 amino acids. In DNA, the CDR3 is TGTGCCAGCAGCCCCGGGACCCACGTCCAGAATGAGCAGTTCTTC. This sequence encodes CASSPGTHVQNEQFF.

The J gene is TRBJ1-6, the V gene TRBV4-1; 10 bases are a match to TRBD1. The V and J ends lost 4 bases and 10 bases, in that order; junction bases with no gene match: 10. This CDR3 is built from 16 residues. Germline loops: CDR1 MGHRA, CDR2 YSYEKL. The CDR3 coding sequence is TGCGCCAGCAGCCCCCCGACAGGGGGCGATTACTCACCCCTCCACTTT. Amino acid sequence: CASSPPTGGDYSPLHF.

This clone was counted once. The gene calls are TRBV5-1 and TRBJ2-7; D unclear. V shed 2 bases and J shed 3 bases, with 24 bases lying between them. The CDR3 is 18 amino acids. Germline CDR1 reads SGHRS; CDR2 reads YFSETQ. CDR3 nucleotides: TGCGCCAGCAGCTTACGTGCCGGCACATCAGTCGCCAACTACGAGCAGTACTTC. Its translation is CASSLRAGTSVANYEQYF.

V and J are TRBV19 and TRBJ2-1; D might be TRBD2 (7 bases). The CDR3 loop spans 15 amino acids. Germline values: CDR1 LNHDA, CDR2 SQIVND (reference sequence). Trimming removed 2 bases at V and 8 bases at J, with 16 bases between. CDR3 sequence (DNA): TGTGCCAGTAGTATACGGGGGGCTTTTTTGGATGAGCAGTTCTTC. The encoded protein is CASSIRGAFLDEQFF. Variable domain in full (rest from reference TRBV19 and TRBJ2-1): DGGITQSPKYLFRKEGQNVTLSCEQNLNHDAMYWYRQDPGQGLRLIYYSQIVNDFQKGDIAEGYSVSREKKESFPLTVTSAQKNPTAFYLCASSIRGAFLDEQFFGPGTRLTVL.

V gene TRBV11-2 combines with J gene TRBJ1-1; D possibly corresponds to TRBD1 (5 bases). This CDR3 has 19 residues. Trimming shortened V by 0 bases and J by 5 bases, and 25 bases separated the two germline ends. Germline V gives CDR1 SGHAT, CDR2 FQNNGV. The CDR3, as DNA: TGTGCCAGCAGCTTAGATCAGGGCCGGGGAGGGAGGCGACGGACTGAAGCTTTCTTT. Its translation is CASSLDQGRGGRRRTEAFF.

This clone turned up a few times. J is TRBJ1-2 and V is TRBV12-5; 7 bases map to TRBD1. The CDR3 length is 15 residues. Germline V gene lookup returns CDR1 LGHNT and CDR2 FRNRAP. Germline trimming cut 5 bases from V and 8 bases from J; bases unmatched to any gene: 14. The CDR3 here is CASGDLPTGPLGYTF. The CDR3 nucleotides read TGTGCTAGTGGTGACCTCCCGACAGGGCCGTTGGGCTACACCTTC.

The chain uses TRBV4-2 and TRBJ2-7; 13 bases map to TRBD2. Trimming took 1 base from V and 6 from J; bases not matched to a gene: 9. Germline V gene lookup returns CDR1 LGHNA and CDR2 YNFKEQ. CDR3 length: 17 residues. The CDR3 region is CASSQALTSGGALEQYF. CDR3 nucleotide sequence: TGTGCCAGCAGCCAAGCCCTTACTAGCGGGGGGGCCCTCGAGCAGTACTTC.

The chain has TRBV3-1 (or the pseudogene TRBV3-2) and TRBJ2-5; D is possibly TRBD2 (5 bases). The CDR3 contains 13 residues. V was trimmed by 3 bases and J by 5 bases, leaving 10 bases between them. Germline loops: CDR1 LGHDT, CDR2 YNNKEL (reference sequence). The CDR3 bases are TGTGCCAGCAGCCAGACCCGAGGGGAGACCCAGTACTTC. Protein product: CASSQTRGETQYF.

The genes are TRBV13 and TRBJ2-5, with D unclear. Germline V gene sequence: CDR1 PRHDT, CDR2 FYEKMQ (reference sequence). The V and J ends lost 0 bases and 5 bases respectively, with 10 bases between them. The CDR3 runs 14 residues. The CDR3 loop is CASSLGPFGETQYF. The CDR3 DNA follows: TGTGCCAGCAGCTTAGGACCGTTCGGGGAGACCCAGTACTTC.

J is TRBJ1-1 and V is TRBV9; D ambiguous. Trimming stripped 4 bases from V and 7 bases from J, with 23 bases between. CDR3 length: 16 amino acids. Germline V gene lookup returns CDR1 SGDLS and CDR2 YYNGEE. The DNA for the CDR3 is TGTGCCAGCAGCCCCACCGGCACCCAGTCTCTGGGTGAAGCTTTCTTT. Translation gives CASSPTGTQSLGEAFF. Full variable domain (missing parts from reference TRBV9 and TRBJ1-1): DSGVTQTPKHLITATGQRVTLRCSPRSGDLSVYWYQQSLDQGLQFLIQYYNGEERAKGNILERFSAQQFPDLHSELNLSSLELGDSALYFCASSPTGTQSLGEAFFGQGTRLTVV.

The chain is built from TRBV5-4 and TRBJ1-2, with 7 nucleotides matching TRBD1. CDR3 size: 16 residues. The germline gives CDR1 SGHNT, CDR2 YYREEE (reference sequence). Unmatched junction bases numbered 13, after V lost 2 bases and J lost 6 bases. The CDR3 DNA sequence: TGTGCCAGCAGCTTTTCTAGACTCGACAGGGCGCATGGCTACACCTTC. This codes for CASSFSRLDRAHGYTF.

This clone came up once. This chain uses TRBV2 with TRBJ1-5; D uncertain. The CDR3 contains 14 residues. Between the trimmed V and J ends, which lost 3 bases and 2 bases, there was a span of 8 bases. Germline loops: CDR1 SNHLY, CDR2 FYNNEI. The CDR3 DNA is TGTGCCAGCAGTGAGGGGTTAGGCAATCAGCCCCAGCATTTT. Protein sequence: CASSEGLGNQPQHF. Drawing the rest from reference TRBV2 and TRBJ1-5, the complete variable domain is EPEVTQTPSHQVTQMGQEVILRCVPISNHLYFYWYRQILGQKVEFLVSFYNNEISEKSEIFDDQFSVERPDGSNFTLKIRSTKLEDSAMYFCASSEGLGNQPQHFGDGTRLSIL.

The rearrangement uses TRBV7-2 and TRBJ1-2; weak D call: TRBD1 (6 bases). CDR1 is SGHTA and CDR2 is FQGNSA in the germline V gene. The CDR3 runs 13 residues. V lost 5 bases and J 3 bases, leaving 10 bases between the germline ends. In nucleotides, the CDR3 is TGTGCCAGCAGCCGCCCAGGGGACTATGGCTACACCTTC. Protein: CASSRPGDYGYTF.

This chain uses TRBV4-1 with TRBJ2-7; weak D call: TRBD2 (6 bases). Trimming removed 0 bases at V and 9 bases at J, with 9 bases between. The CDR3 length is 12 residues. Germline CDR1 is MGHRA and CDR2 is YSYEKL. CDR3 nucleotide sequence: TGCGCCAGCAGCCAAGATGGCGGGGTGCAGTACTTC. Translation: CASSQDGGVQYF.

This rearrangement joins TRBV2 to TRBJ2-7; D is possibly TRBD1 (6 bases). Trimming pared 6 bases from V and 4 bases from J, leaving 19 bases between. CDR3 length equals 15 residues. Germline V CDR1 and CDR2: SNHLY, FYNNEI. Written as DNA, the CDR3 is TGTGCCAGCAGCGTGGACAGCGTGGTTCAGTACGAGCAGTACTTC. It yields the protein CASSVDSVVQYEQYF.

The chain joins TRBV5-8 to TRBJ2-4, with D maybe TRBD1 (6 bases). Germline V lookup: CDR1 SGHTS, CDR2 YDEGEE. The CDR3 extends over 15 amino acids. V was clipped by 2 bases and J by 7 bases, with 16 bases between them. Written as DNA, the CDR3 is TGTGCCAGCAGCTTTATCTGGGGACATAGGAACATTCAGTACTTC. Protein: CASSFIWGHRNIQYF.

The rearrangement links TRBV11-3 to TRBJ2-2, with TRBD2 matching 14 bases. This CDR3 comprises 18 residues. The germline V gene encodes CDR1 SGHNT and CDR2 YENEEA. Germline trimming cut 1 base from V and 7 bases from J; bases unmatched to any gene: 8. CDR3 loop: CASSLGRLAGGPIGELFF. The CDR3 bases are TGTGCCAGCAGCTTAGGCCGACTAGCGGGGGGGCCGATCGGGGAGCTGTTTTTT.

The chain recombines TRBV2 with TRBJ1-5, with 8 bases lining up with TRBD1. V gave up 3 bases and J gave up 0 bases; unmatched junction bases: 19. Per germline, CDR1 SNHLY and CDR2 FYNNEI. The CDR3 length is 21 residues. The CDR3, as DNA: TGTGCCAGCAGTGACCCAACTCCCGGGACAGGAGTACCCTATAGCAATCAGCCCCAGCATTTT. Its translation: CASSDPTPGTGVPYSNQPQHF.

Of note for this clone: One end of the junction is discordant with germline, which a read error may explain. Other DNA sequences in the same sample also yield this CDR3. V is TRBV28 and J is TRBJ1-1; 7 bases fit TRBD1. This CDR3 has 14 amino acids. Germline CDR1 is MDHEN and CDR2 is SYDVKM. CDR3 bases: TGTGCCAGCAGTTTCAGGGGGGGAAACACTGAGGCTTTCTTT. As protein: CASSFRGGNTEAFF.

The rearrangement links TRBV28 to TRBJ1-2; no definite D call. The germline V gene encodes CDR1 MDHEN and CDR2 SYDVKM. The V gene lost 5 bases and the J gene lost 5 bases, with 9 bases spanning the gap. The CDR3 covers 12 residues. The CDR3 DNA follows: TGTGCCAGCAGTCGGACTGAGTATGGCTACACCTTC. Translation: CASSRTEYGYTF.